One TCR beta chain is described in this entry. In the original workflow: Amplification with reference gene primers provided the estimates of nucleated cell counts. Libraries were prepared by immunoSEQ multiplex PCR; TCRdb keeps only in-frame clonotypes and omits some of them. That table is the source of V, J and clone size, and D and trimming were worked out from the DNA. The repertoire holds around 28,000 clones, with roughly 90% as singletons. J was trimmed by 8 bases and V by 3 bases; bases with no gene match: 6. This CDR3 contains 14 residues. Germline-derived CDR1 and CDR2 are SGHTA and FQGNSA. The sample comes from a study of blood T cell repertoires in COVID-19. On the study more broadly: COVID-19 samples, acute and convalescent, were from the United States, Italy and Spain. Nucleic acid was either cDNA or gDNA, and it came from T cells, B-cell-depleted T cells, or PBMCs.

Sequencing was carried out using peripheral blood. The V call is TRBV7-2, the J call TRBJ1-2; TRBD1 agrees at 10 bases. The sequence came from a human donor in a cohort sampled during active COVID-19. CDR3 protein: CASSFPGTGVGYTF. The CDR3 bases are TGTGCCAGCAGCTTCCCCGGGACAGGGGTGGGCTACACCTTC.